This TCR beta chain was sequenced during a study of cytomegalovirus exposure and HLA in healthy donors. Study results and limitations: TCR beta chains associated with HLA were, in a later analysis, more clonally expanded than equally common others. Later on, a genetic analysis was performed. It linked a missense variant in DCLRE1C with V- and J-gene trimming of TCR beta.

Germline V gene sequence: CDR1 SGHRS, CDR2 YFSETQ. The CDR3 is made up of 17 amino acids. With V trimmed by 5 bases and J by 7 bases, 11 bases remained unmatched. With respect to this clone: Antigen unknown.

PCR was performed using 60 Vbeta and 13 Jbeta primers. The method was immunoSEQ multiplex PCR; TCRdb's version includes in-frame clones alone and lacks a portion of them. The sample carries some 130,000 clones, 60% to 85% recorded once. The receptor was derived from a woman aged 18-29 years in good health and CMV-seronegative. The sample taken for sequencing was PBMCs. This chain joins TRBV5-1 and TRBJ2-1; 14 nucleotides agree with TRBD2. CDR3 nucleotides: TGCGCCAGCAGTTCCTCCGGGACTAGCGGGAGAGGGAATGAGCAGTTCTTC. Amino acids: CASSSSGTSGRGNEQFF.